The T cell receptor (beta chain) described here comes from a study of blood T cell repertoires in COVID-19. Study overall: COVID-19 samples collected from the United States, Italy and Spain covered acute and convalescent phases. PBMCs, B-cell-depleted T cells, or T cells were the source of the cDNA or gDNA that made up the material.

In the authors' methods: The assay estimated nucleated cells by amplifying reference gene primers. The method was immunoSEQ multiplex PCR; TCRdb's version includes in-frame clones alone and lacks a portion of them. V, J and clone size are taken as reported in that table, and D and trimming were inferred from the DNA itself. Of fewer than 85,000 clones in the sample, 83% are singletons; the top ten hold approximately 6%. This sequence was found in a woman aged 60-75 years with acute or convalescent COVID-19. Sequenced: peripheral blood.

As DNA, the CDR3 is TGTGCCAGCAGCTTAGATAGCGTACTCTCCTACGAGCAGTACTTC. Protein product: CASSLDSVLSYEQYF. This sequence joins TRBV7-8 and TRBJ2-7, with D perhaps matching TRBD2 (5 bases). The CDR3 contains 15 residues. Germline-derived CDR1 and CDR2 are SGHVS and FQNEAQ. V was pared by 1 base and J by 0 bases, with 10 bases between.